Each of the 25 T cell receptor beta chains below was sequenced from the same sample in a study of cytomegalovirus exposure and HLA in healthy donors. The study ran its PCR with 60 Vbeta and 13 Jbeta primers. Generated by immunoSEQ multiplex PCR, the TCRdb table keeps only in-frame clones and is missing some. In the table there are 40,000 or so clones, 68% of which are singletons. Sequencing was performed on PBMCs. The receptor set was obtained from a man aged 40-49 years in good health and CMV-seronegative.

The chain recombines TRBV6-1 with TRBJ2-6; D perhaps matches TRBD1 (6 bases). In germline, CDR1 is MNHNS, CDR2 SASEGT. Trimming left V 6 bases short and J 4 bases short, with 13 bases between. CDR3 length equals 15 residues. CDR3 amino acids: CASRLGGAGANVLTF. As DNA, the CDR3 is TGTGCCAGCAGATTAGGGGGAGCCGGGGCCAACGTCCTGACTTTC.

The rearrangement links TRBV6-1 to TRBJ2-7, with 7 nucleotides matching TRBD1. The CDR3 is 15 residues long. Germline V CDR1 and CDR2: MNHNS, SASEGT. J lost 1 base, V lost 5 bases, and 8 bases had no gene match. CDR3 nucleotide sequence: TGTGCCAGCAGTCTGGACAGGTGGGGTTCCTACGAGCAGTACTTC. Translating it yields CASSLDRWGSYEQYF.

This clone was seen only a few times. The V and J genes are TRBV14 and TRBJ2-7, with 9 bases aligning to TRBD1. The CDR3 consists of 15 residues. With V trimmed by 4 bases and J by 1 base, 5 bases remained unmatched. Germline-derived CDR1 and CDR2 are SGHDN and FVKESK. This CDR3 reads CASSPRGQGSYEQYF. CDR3 DNA sequence: TGTGCCAGCAGCCCGCGGGGACAGGGTTCCTACGAGCAGTACTTC.

The chain joins TRBV2 to TRBJ1-2; 7 nucleotides match TRBD1. The germline CDR1 and CDR2 sequences are SNHLY and FYNNEI. The CDR3 extends over 13 amino acids. The V and J ends lost 5 bases and 8 bases, in that order; junction bases with no gene match: 8. The CDR3 nucleotides read TGTGCCAGCAGTCCAGACAGGGACTGGGGCTACACCTTC. Encoded protein: CASSPDRDWGYTF.

V and J are TRBV7-3 and TRBJ1-1; D call uncertain. This CDR3 is built from 13 residues. The ends were cut back, 2 bases at V and 4 bases at J, with 8 bases in the middle. Looked up from germline, CDR1 is SGHTA and CDR2 is FQGTGA. In DNA, the CDR3 is TGTGCCAGCAGCTTAGAGGTCGGCACTGAAGCTTTCTTT. This gives the protein CASSLEVGTEAFF.

V and J are TRBV19 and TRBJ2-3; 8 bases align to TRBD2. This CDR3 contains 13 residues. Germline CDR1 is LNHDA and CDR2 is SQIVND (reference sequence). Trimming at V came to 6 bases and at J to 5 bases, leaving 4 bases not matched to a gene. CDR3 sequence reads: CASRAGGGDTQYF. Written as DNA, the CDR3 is TGTGCCAGTAGGGCGGGGGGTGGAGATACGCAGTATTTT.

This rearrangement joins TRBV5-1 to TRBJ2-1; 9 bases fit TRBD1. Losses at the gene ends were 4 bases for V and 8 bases for J; bases not matched to a gene: 10. The germline gives CDR1 SGHRS, CDR2 YFSETQ. The CDR3 consists of 15 residues. The CDR3 here is CASSLGQGGFDEQFF. The DNA of the CDR3 is TGCGCCAGCAGCCTGGGACAGGGAGGATTCGATGAGCAGTTCTTC.

The CDR3, as DNA: TGTGCCAGCAGTTTAAAGGGACAGGACGTTTATGGCTACACCTTC. Translation: CASSLKGQDVYGYTF. The gene calls are TRBV27 and TRBJ1-2; 8 positions match TRBD1. Per the germline V gene, CDR1 is MNHEY and CDR2 is SMNVEV (reference sequence). This CDR3 is built from 15 residues. The V segment lost 2 bases and the J segment 5 bases; nucleotides outside the gene matches: 7.

The chain employs TRBV6-5 and TRBJ2-5, with 7 bases lining up with TRBD2. Unmatched junction bases numbered 11, after V lost 6 bases and J lost 7 bases. The CDR3 is 14 amino acids. Per the germline V gene, CDR1 is MNHEY and CDR2 is SVGAGI. CDR3 sequence (DNA): TGTGCCAGCAGCAAGGGCCTCTCGGGGGGGACCCAGTACTTC. Amino acid sequence: CASSKGLSGGTQYF.

The chain joins TRBV27 to TRBJ2-3; TRBD1 agrees at 8 bases. Germline V gene data show CDR1 as MNHEY and CDR2 as SMNVEV (reference sequence). V gave up 3 bases and J gave up 5 bases; unmatched junction bases: 1. The CDR3 has 13 amino acids. The CDR3 sequence: CASSFRGQDTQYF. The CDR3, as DNA: TGTGCCAGCAGTTTCAGGGGGCAAGATACGCAGTATTTT.

This clone was seen once. The rearrangement joins TRBV6-5 to TRBJ1-2, with 8 nucleotides matching TRBD1. The germline gives CDR1 MNHEY, CDR2 SVGAGI. CDR3 length: 12 amino acids. V shed 6 bases, J shed 6 bases, and the junction held 3 bases outside the gene matches. For the CDR3, the DNA is TGTGCCAGCAGCCGGACAGGGAATGGCTACACCTTC. Protein: CASSRTGNGYTF.

The chain carries TRBV5-1 and TRBJ2-7; unclear D gene. V lost 0 bases to trimming and J lost 9 bases, with 7 bases between them. Germline assignment: CDR1 SGHRS and CDR2 YFSETQ. This CDR3 is 11 amino acids long. CDR3 amino acids: CASSLESRQYF. DNA of the CDR3: TGCGCCAGCAGCTTGGAATCGCGGCAGTACTTC.

The chain has TRBV18 and TRBJ2-1, with D tentatively TRBD2 (6 bases). The CDR3 extends over 15 amino acids. Germline V gene sequence: CDR1 KGHSH, CDR2 LQKENI. The ends were cut back, 6 bases at V and 1 base at J, with 13 bases in the middle. This chain's CDR3 is CASSEGGESYNEQFF. The CDR3 nucleotides are TGTGCCAGCTCGGAAGGCGGGGAGTCCTACAATGAGCAGTTCTTC.

The chain uses TRBV2 and TRBJ1-2, with TRBD1 identical over 10 bases. J was trimmed by 5 bases and V by 3 bases; bases with no gene match: 6. CDR1 and CDR2 from the germline V gene are SNHLY and FYNNEI. CDR3 length: 15 residues. As DNA, the CDR3 is TGTGCCAGCAGTGAGTGGGGACAGGGGACTTATGGCTACACCTTC. Its translation is CASSEWGQGTYGYTF.

The chain combines TRBV7-9 with TRBJ1-2; D remains unclear. Trimming took 0 bases from V and 4 from J, leaving 9 bases between them. The CDR3 has 14 residues. Germline V gives CDR1 SEHNR, CDR2 FQNEAQ (reference sequence). CDR3 nucleotides: TGTGCCAGCAGCTTAGCGGTAGGAGGCTATGGCTACACCTTC. It codes for CASSLAVGGYGYTF.

This rearrangement joins TRBV7-6 to TRBJ2-3; no firm D call. Between the trimmed V and J ends, which lost 6 bases and 6 bases, there was a span of 10 bases. This CDR3 comprises 12 residues. CDR1 and CDR2 from the germline V gene are SGHVS and FNYEAQ. CDR3 in amino acids: CASSYSADTQYF. The CDR3 DNA follows: TGTGCCAGCAGTTACTCAGCGGATACGCAGTATTTT.

This chain uses TRBV4-2 with TRBJ1-2; no definite D call. This CDR3 has 15 amino acids. Germline V gene data show CDR1 as LGHNA and CDR2 as YNFKEQ. Trimming stripped 0 bases from V and 4 bases from J, with 12 bases between. The CDR3 protein is CASSQESGVRYGYTF. CDR3 in DNA: TGTGCCAGCAGCCAAGAATCCGGTGTTCGCTATGGCTACACCTTC.

Only one count was recorded for this clone. The genes are TRBV9 and TRBJ2-5; a possible D gene is TRBD1 (5 bases). The CDR3 is made up of 15 amino acids. V lost 0 bases and J lost 5, with 14 bases in between. CDR1 and CDR2 from the germline V gene are SGDLS and YYNGEE. The CDR3: CASSVAKGLGETQYF. In DNA, the CDR3 is TGTGCCAGCAGCGTAGCGAAGGGGCTTGGGGAGACCCAGTACTTC.

V gene TRBV6-5 combines with J gene TRBJ1-6, with 7 bases aligning to TRBD1. This CDR3 has 14 residues. Per the germline V gene, CDR1 is MNHEY and CDR2 is SVGAGI. The V and J ends lost 7 bases and 7 bases, in that order; junction bases with no gene match: 7. As DNA, the CDR3 is TGTGCCAGCACATCAGGGGGAAAGAATTCACCCCTCCACTTT. As protein: CASTSGGKNSPLHF.

The table lists this clone with a few counts. This chain joins TRBV2 and TRBJ2-6, with D perhaps TRBD2 (7 bases). Germline-derived CDR1 and CDR2 are SNHLY and FYNNEI. Trimming left V 7 bases short and J 0 bases short, with 13 bases between. CDR3 length: 16 amino acids. The CDR3 DNA follows: TGTGCCAGCACCCAAGGGGGGGTCTCTGGGGCCAACGTCCTGACTTTC. Its translation: CASTQGGVSGANVLTF. Based on the CDR3 plus reference TRBV2 and TRBJ2-6, the full variable domain is EPEVTQTPSHQVTQMGQEVILRCVPISNHLYFYWYRQILGQKVEFLVSFYNNEISEKSEIFDDQFSVERPDGSNFTLKIRSTKLEDSAMYFCASTQGGVSGANVLTFGAGSRLTVL.

The J gene is TRBJ1-2, the V gene TRBV4-3, with a possible D match to TRBD1 (6 bases). This CDR3 has 17 amino acids. Germline CDR1 reads LGHNA; CDR2 reads YSLEER. V lost 1 base and J 7 bases, leaving 22 bases between the germline ends. CDR3 nucleotides: TGCGCCAGCAGCCAAGGCAGGGGTCTGGGCAGGGTTGTTGGCTACACCTTC. Its protein is CASSQGRGLGRVVGYTF.

This chain links TRBV2 with TRBJ2-3; a weak D match, TRBD2 (6 bases). This CDR3 has 15 residues. Germline V gene lookup returns CDR1 SNHLY and CDR2 FYNNEI. Deletions cut 6 bases from V and 3 bases from J, with 16 bases between. This CDR3 reads CASSLREVRTDTQYF. The CDR3 region has the DNA TGTGCCAGCAGCCTCAGGGAGGTCAGAACAGATACGCAGTATTTT.

This clone was observed once. The V gene is TRBV11-3, the J gene TRBJ2-5; maybe TRBD1 (5 bases). V was clipped by 6 bases and J by 2 bases, with 10 bases between them. CDR3 length equals 13 residues. Germline CDR1 and CDR2: SGHNT and YENEEA. CDR3 DNA: TGTGCCAGCAGGACGACAGCGCAAGAGACCCAGTACTTC. It translates to CASRTTAQETQYF.

The CDR3 protein is CASSRGTGYEQFF. Here the CDR3 DNA reads TGTGCCAGCAGCAGAGGGACAGGCTATGAGCAGTTCTTC. The V call is TRBV14, the J call TRBJ2-1; 8 bases are a match to TRBD1. Germline V gene data show CDR1 as SGHDN and CDR2 as FVKESK. CDR3 size: 13 residues. V was clipped by 5 bases and J by 8 bases; unmatched bases: 5.

This clone was counted only a few times. Relative to the germline gene, one junction end is altered; a read error may explain this. The J gene is TRBJ1-5, the V gene TRBV6-1, with 8 bases matching TRBD1. This CDR3 region has 13 residues. From germline, CDR1 is MNHNS and CDR2 SASEGT. As DNA, the CDR3 is TGTGCCGGCAGTCAGGGGGCTTGGCAGCCCCAGCATTTT. Amino acids: CAGSQGAWQPQHF.